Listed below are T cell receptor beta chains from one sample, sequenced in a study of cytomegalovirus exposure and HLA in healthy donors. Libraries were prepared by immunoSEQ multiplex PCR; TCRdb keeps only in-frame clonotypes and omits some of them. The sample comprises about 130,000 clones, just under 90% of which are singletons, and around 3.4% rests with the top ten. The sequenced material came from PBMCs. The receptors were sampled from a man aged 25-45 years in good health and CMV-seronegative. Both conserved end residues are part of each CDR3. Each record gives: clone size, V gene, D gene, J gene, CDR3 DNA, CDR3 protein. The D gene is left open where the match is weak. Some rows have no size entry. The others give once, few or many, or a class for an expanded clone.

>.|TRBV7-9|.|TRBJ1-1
TGTGCCAGCAGCGGTAAACTGAATGAAGCTTTCTTT
CASSGKLNEAFF
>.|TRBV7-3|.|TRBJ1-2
TGTGCCAGCAGCTGGATCAGGGGTGGGACTAACTATGGCTACACCTTC
CASSWIRGGTNYGYTF
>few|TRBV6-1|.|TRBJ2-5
TGTGCCAGCAGTGTACAGGGACAAGAGACCCAGTACTTC
CASSVQGQETQYF
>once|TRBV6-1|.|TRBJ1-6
TGTGCCAGCACCAAGGACGTTGGAGGCAATTCACCCCTCCACTTT
CASTKDVGGNSPLHF
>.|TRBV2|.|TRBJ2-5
TGTGCCAGCAGGACTGAGGAGACCCAGTACTTC
CASRTEETQYF
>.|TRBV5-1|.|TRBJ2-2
TGCGCCAGCAGCACTTCCAACCTGAACACCGGGGAGCTGTTTTTT
CASSTSNLNTGELFF
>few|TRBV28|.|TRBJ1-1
TGTGCCACCACTCGGGGTTGGGCTTTCTTT
CATTRGWAFF
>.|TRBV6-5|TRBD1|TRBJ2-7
TGTGCCAGCTTCTCTGGACAGGGCCGAGAGCAGTACTTC
CASFSGQGREQYF
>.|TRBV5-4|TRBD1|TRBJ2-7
TGTGCCAGCAGCCGGCCGGGACAGGAATCGGTCGAGCAGTACTTC
CASSRPGQESVEQYF
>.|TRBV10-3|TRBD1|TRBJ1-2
TGTGCCATCAGAGGGACAGGGCGCGGCTACACCTTC
CAIRGTGRGYTF
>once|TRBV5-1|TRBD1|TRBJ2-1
TGCGCCAGCAGCTGGGACAGCAATGAGCAGTTCTTC
CASSWDSNEQFF
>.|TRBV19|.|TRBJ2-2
TGTGCCAGTAGGATTAGGACAGTTAACACCGGGGAGCTGTTTTTT
CASRIRTVNTGELFF
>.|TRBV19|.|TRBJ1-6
TGTGCCAGTCGCCAGACAGGATCGAGCAATTCACCCCTCCACTTT
CASRQTGSSNSPLHF
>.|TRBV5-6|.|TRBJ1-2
TGTGCCAGCAGCTCCCGCAGTGGCTACACCTTC
CASSSRSGYTF
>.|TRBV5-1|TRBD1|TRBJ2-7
TGCGCCAGCAGCTTCGGGACAGGGTCCTACGAGCAGTACTTC
CASSFGTGSYEQYF
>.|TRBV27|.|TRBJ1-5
TGTGCCAGCAGTTTTACTTTCTGGCAGCCCCAGCATTTT
CASSFTFWQPQHF
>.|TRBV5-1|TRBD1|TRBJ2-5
TGCGCCAGCAGCTGGACAGGGGAAGAGACCCAGTACTTC
CASSWTGEETQYF
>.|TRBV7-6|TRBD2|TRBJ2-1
TGTGCCAGCAGCCCGACTAGCGGGGGCCCGTCCAATGAGCAGTTCTTC
CASSPTSGGPSNEQFF
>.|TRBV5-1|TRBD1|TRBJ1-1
TGCGCCAGCAGCACCGGACAGGGCGACACTGAAGCTTTCTTT
CASSTGQGDTEAFF
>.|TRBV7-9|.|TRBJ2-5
TGTGCCAGCAGCTTAGCATACAGGGTGGGAACCCAGTACTTC
CASSLAYRVGTQYF
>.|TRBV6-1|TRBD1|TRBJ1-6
TGTGCCAGCAGTTCACAGGGGTATTCACCCCTCCACTTT
CASSSQGYSPLHF
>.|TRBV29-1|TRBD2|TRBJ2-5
TGCAGCGTTTTACTAGCGGGGGAGGAAGAGACCCAGTACTTC
CSVLLAGEEETQYF
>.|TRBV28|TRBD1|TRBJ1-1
TGTGCCAGCAGTGATGGACAGGGGCTTACTGAAGCTTTCTTT
CASSDGQGLTEAFF
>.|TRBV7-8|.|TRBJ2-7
TGTGCCAGCAGCTCCCTGAGTTTCCCTGATACCTACGAGCAGTACTTC
CASSSLSFPDTYEQYF
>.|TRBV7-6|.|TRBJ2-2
TGTGCCAGCAGCTTAGGGCAGGGGGGAACCGGGGAGCTGTTTTTT
CASSLGQGGTGELFF
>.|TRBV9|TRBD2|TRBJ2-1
TGTGCCAGCAGCGGGGGACTAGCGGGCTACAATGAGCAGTTCTTC
CASSGGLAGYNEQFF
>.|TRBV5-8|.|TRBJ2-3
TGTGCCAGCAGCCCACTGAGGGGGGGAGATACGCAGTATTTT
CASSPLRGGDTQYF
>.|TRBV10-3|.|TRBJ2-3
TGTGCCATCAGCGCGGGACAGACCACAGATACGCAGTATTTT
CAISAGQTTDTQYF
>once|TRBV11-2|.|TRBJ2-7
TGTGCCAGCAGCTTATGGGCAACTCCCTACGAGCAGTACTTC
CASSLWATPYEQYF
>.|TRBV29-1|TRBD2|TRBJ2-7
TGCAGCGTTGGAAGACTAGCGGGGCCTTCCTACGAGCAGTACTTC
CSVGRLAGPSYEQYF
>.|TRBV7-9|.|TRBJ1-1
TGTGCCAGCAGCTTAACAACAGGGTATGCTTTCTTT
CASSLTTGYAFF
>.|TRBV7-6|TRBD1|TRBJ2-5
TGTGCCAGCAGCACCCGACAGGGCCCCGAAGAGACCCAGTACTTC
CASSTRQGPEETQYF
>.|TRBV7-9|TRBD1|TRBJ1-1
TGTGCCAGCAGCTTAGGTCTCGGGACAGGGTACACTGAAGCTTTCTTT
CASSLGLGTGYTEAFF
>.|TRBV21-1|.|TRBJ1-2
TGTGCCAGCAGGAAGACAGGGGGGGACTATGGCTACACCTTC
CASRKTGGDYGYTF
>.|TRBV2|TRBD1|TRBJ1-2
TGTGCCAGCAGTGAAGCTAAAACAGGGGGTCGGGATGGCTACACCTTC
CASSEAKTGGRDGYTF
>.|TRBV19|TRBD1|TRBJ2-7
TGTGCCAGTAGGGGACAGGCGTCCTACGAGCAGTACTTC
CASRGQASYEQYF
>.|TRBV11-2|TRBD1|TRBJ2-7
TGTGCCAGCAGCCAGGGGGGACAGGGGGCGAGCGAGCAGTACTTC
CASSQGGQGASEQYF
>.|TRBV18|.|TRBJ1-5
TGTGCCAGCTCACCACGGGGGCCCTATAGCAATCAGCCCCAGCATTTT
CASSPRGPYSNQPQHF
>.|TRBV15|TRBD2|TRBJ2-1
TGTGCCACCAGCGGGCCTAGCGGGGGGTTGTTGGATGAGCAGTTCTTC
CATSGPSGGLLDEQFF
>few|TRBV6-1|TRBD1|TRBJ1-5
TGTGCCAGCAGTGCGGGACAGTACAATCAGCCCCAGCATTTT
CASSAGQYNQPQHF
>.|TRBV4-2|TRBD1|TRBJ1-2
TGTGCCAGCAGCCAGGGGGACAGGATCGACTATGGCTACACCTTC
CASSQGDRIDYGYTF
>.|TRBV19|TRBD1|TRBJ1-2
TGTGCCAGTAGTATTCCGCTGGGGTCAGGGGGTTACTATGGCTACACCTTC
CASSIPLGSGGYYGYTF
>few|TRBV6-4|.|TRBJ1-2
TGTGCCAGCAGTGATCGAGAGACAGACGGCTACACCTTC
CASSDRETDGYTF
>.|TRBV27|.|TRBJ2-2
TGTGCCAGCAGGTACAGGGCCCCGAACACCGGGGAGCTGTTTTTT
CASRYRAPNTGELFF
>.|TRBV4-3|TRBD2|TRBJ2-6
TGCGCCAGCAGCCAAGAGCGGGGGGCCGGGGCCAACGTCCTGACTTTC
CASSQERGAGANVLTF
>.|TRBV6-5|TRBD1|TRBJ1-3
TGTGCCAGCAGTTGGACAGGGGAGAGGTCTGGAAACACCATATATTTT
CASSWTGERSGNTIYF
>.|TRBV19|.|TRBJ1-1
TGTGCCAGTAGTATGTGGGGGCTTCATTTCGAGGGCACTGAAGCTTTCTTT
CASSMWGLHFEGTEAFF
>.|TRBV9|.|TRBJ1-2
TGTGCCAGCAGCGTATCAGGTACATCGAACTATGGCTACACCTTC
CASSVSGTSNYGYTF
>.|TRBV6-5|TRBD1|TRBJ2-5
TGTGCCAGCAGTTACCGTGGAGCAGGGGGAGAGACCCAGTACTTC
CASSYRGAGGETQYF
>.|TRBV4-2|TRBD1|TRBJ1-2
TGTGCCAGCAGCCCCGGGACAGGGGGGGGCTATGGCTACACCTTC
CASSPGTGGGYGYTF
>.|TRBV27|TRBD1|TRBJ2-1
TGTGCCAGCCGAACAGGGGTTCTCAATGAGCAGTTCTTC
CASRTGVLNEQFF
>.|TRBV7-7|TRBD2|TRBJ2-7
TGTGCTAGCAGCTTAGGTCCGGGACTAGCCGAATACGAGCAGTACTTC
CASSLGPGLAEYEQYF
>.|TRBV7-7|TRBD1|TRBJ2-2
TGTGCCAGCAGCCCGGGACAGGGAAACACCGGGGAGCTGTTTTTT
CASSPGQGNTGELFF